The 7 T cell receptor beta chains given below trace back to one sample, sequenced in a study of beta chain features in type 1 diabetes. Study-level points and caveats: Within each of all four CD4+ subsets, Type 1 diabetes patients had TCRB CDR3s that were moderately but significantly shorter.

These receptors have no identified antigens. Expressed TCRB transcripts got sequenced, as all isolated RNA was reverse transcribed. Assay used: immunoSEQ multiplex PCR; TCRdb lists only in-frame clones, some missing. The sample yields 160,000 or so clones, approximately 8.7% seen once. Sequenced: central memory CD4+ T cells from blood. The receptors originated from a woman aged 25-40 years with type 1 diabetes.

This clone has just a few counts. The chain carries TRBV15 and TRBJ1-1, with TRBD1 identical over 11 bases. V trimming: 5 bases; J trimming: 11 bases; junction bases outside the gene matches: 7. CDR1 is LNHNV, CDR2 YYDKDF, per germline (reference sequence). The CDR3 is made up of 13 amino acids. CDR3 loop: CATSSMDRGLAFF. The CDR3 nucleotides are TGTGCCACCAGCTCAATGGACAGGGGGCTTGCTTTCTTT.

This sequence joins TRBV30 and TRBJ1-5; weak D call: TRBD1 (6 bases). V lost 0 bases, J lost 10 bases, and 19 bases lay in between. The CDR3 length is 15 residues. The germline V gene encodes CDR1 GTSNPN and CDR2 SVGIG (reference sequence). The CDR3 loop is CAWSVQGYTLRPQHF. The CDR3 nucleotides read TGTGCCTGGAGTGTACAGGGATACACCCTGCGTCCCCAGCATTTT.

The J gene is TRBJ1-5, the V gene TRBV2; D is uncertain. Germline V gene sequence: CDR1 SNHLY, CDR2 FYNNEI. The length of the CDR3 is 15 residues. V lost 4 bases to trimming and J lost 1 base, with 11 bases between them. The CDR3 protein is CASSGEGLSNQPQHF. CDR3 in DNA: TGTGCCAGCAGTGGGGAGGGATTGAGCAATCAGCCCCAGCATTTT.

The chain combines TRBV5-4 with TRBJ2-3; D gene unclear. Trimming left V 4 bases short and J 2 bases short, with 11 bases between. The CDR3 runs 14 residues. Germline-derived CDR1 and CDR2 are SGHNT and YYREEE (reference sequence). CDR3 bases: TGTGCCAGCAGCCCCACCACAGCCACAGATACGCAGTATTTT. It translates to CASSPTTATDTQYF.

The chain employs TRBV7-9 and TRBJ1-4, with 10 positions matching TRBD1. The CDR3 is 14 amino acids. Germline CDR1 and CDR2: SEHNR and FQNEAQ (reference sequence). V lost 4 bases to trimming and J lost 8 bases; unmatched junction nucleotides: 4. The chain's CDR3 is CASSSDRGGEKLFF. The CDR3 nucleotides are TGTGCCAGCAGCTCGGACAGGGGGGGCGAAAAACTGTTTTTT.

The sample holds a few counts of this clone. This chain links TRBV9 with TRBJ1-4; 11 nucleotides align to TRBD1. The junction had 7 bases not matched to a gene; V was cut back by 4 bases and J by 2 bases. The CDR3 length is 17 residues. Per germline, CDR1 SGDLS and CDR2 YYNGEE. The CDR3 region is CASSPRTGGVTNEKLFF. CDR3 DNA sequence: TGTGCCAGCAGCCCACGGACAGGGGGCGTCACTAATGAAAAACTGTTTTTT.

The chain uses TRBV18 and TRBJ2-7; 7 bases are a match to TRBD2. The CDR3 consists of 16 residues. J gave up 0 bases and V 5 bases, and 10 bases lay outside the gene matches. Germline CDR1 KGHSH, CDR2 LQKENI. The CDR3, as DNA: TGTGCCAGCTCATCGAGGAGCGGGATGAGCTCCTACGAGCAGTACTTC. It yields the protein CASSSRSGMSSYEQYF.